This T cell receptor beta chain came from a study of vaccination and CD4 T cells after COVID-19. The trim removed 0 bases at V and 3 bases at J, leaving 7 bases unmatched. This CDR3 is built from 17 residues. Germline V gives CDR1 LNHDA, CDR2 SQIVND (reference sequence). As to treatment: 10-day PBMC culture with coronavirus spike peptide pools or control peptides (ViraFEST assay). Regarding this clonotype: Antigen: not known.

Cultured CD4+ T-cell DNA underwent Oncomine TCR Beta short-read sequencing. TCRdb re-derived calls from the PCR reads in MiXCR, one entry per CDR3 protein. The sample includes around 10,000 distinct CDR3 sequences, 25% to 30% of them seen just once. The receptor was derived from a human donor with COVID-19. Material: cultured CD4+ T cells from blood. The V gene is TRBV19, the J gene TRBJ2-4; 8 bases agree with TRBD1. The CDR3 region has the DNA TGTGCCAGTAGTATAGAAGAGACAGGGGCTGGCAAAAACATTCAGTACTTC. Encoded protein: CASSIEETGAGKNIQYF.